This T cell receptor (beta chain) was documented in a study of neurological immune-mediated disorders. The CDR3 sequence is 13 residues long. Germline lookup yields CDR1 SGDLS and CDR2 YYNGEE. Trimming left V 1 base short and J 4 bases short, with 6 bases between. General study points: Patients with HTLV-1-associated myelopathy had the highest level of TCR clonal expansion, whereas patients with multiple sclerosis had the lowest level, falling beneath the level found in healthy controls. When grouped phylogenetically, the repertoires of 18 of the 34 multiple sclerosis patients fell together in one related-CDR3 cluster, which is a possible signature.

About this clonotype: The antigen remains undetermined. A much larger clone sits a single nucleotide away, making a read error possible.

5'RACE with 10-nucleotide random UMIs generated the cDNA. Sequencing runs each yielded over 160 million TCR-beta sequences from 15-18 subjects. TCRdb re-derived calls from the 5' RACE reads in MiXCR, one entry per CDR3 protein. The table lists tens of thousands of distinct CDR3 sequences, roughly 4.8% of them singletons, with approximately 7% in the top ten. This receptor was obtained from a man aged 25 to 40 with multiple sclerosis. The gene calls are TRBV9 and TRBJ2-1; D remains unclear. Sequencing was carried out using PBMCs. CDR3 nucleotides: TGTGCCAGCAGCGTAAAGGAGTACAATGAGCAGTTCTTC. Translation gives CASSVKEYNEQFF.